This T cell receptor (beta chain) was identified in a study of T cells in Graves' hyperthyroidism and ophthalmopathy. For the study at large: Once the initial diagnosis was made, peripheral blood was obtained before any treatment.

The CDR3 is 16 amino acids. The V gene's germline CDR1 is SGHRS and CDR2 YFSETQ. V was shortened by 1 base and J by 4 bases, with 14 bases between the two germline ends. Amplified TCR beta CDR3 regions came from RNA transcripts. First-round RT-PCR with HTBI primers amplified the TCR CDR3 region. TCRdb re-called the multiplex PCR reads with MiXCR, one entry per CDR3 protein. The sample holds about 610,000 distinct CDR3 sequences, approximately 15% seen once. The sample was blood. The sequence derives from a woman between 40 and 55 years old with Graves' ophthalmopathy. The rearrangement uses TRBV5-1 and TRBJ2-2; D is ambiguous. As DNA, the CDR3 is TGCGCCAGCAGCTTGTTATCGGGCTGGACCACCGGGGAGCTGTTTTTT. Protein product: CASSLLSGWTTGELFF.